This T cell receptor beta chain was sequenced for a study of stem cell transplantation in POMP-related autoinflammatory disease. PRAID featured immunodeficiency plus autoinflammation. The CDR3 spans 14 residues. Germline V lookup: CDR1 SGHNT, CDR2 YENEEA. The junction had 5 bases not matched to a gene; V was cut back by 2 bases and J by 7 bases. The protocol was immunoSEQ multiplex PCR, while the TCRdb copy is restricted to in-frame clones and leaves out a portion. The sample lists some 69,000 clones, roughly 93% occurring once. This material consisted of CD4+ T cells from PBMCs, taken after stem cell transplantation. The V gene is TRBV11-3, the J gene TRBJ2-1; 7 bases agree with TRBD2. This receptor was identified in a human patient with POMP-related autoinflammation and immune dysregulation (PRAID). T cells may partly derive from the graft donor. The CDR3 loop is CASSLTAGRNEQFF. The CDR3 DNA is TGTGCCAGCAGCTTAACAGCGGGGAGGAATGAGCAGTTCTTC. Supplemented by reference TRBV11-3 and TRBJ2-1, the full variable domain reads EAGVVQSPRYKIIEKKQPVAFWCNPISGHNTLYWYLQNLGQGPELLIRYENEEAVDDSQLPKDRFSAERLKGVDSTLKIQPAELGDSAVYLCASSLTAGRNEQFFGPGTRLTVL.